This T cell receptor beta chain emerged from a study of T cell repertoires in cytomegalovirus infection. Findings and caveats of the study: Summed frequency of shared TCR beta families picked out CMV carriers who also had the relevant HLA. What dominated the ex vivo response were HLA-C-restricted CMV-specific TCR beta clonotypes.

This clonotype was counted ten times or more. Its specificity is not known. A single record per CDR3 protein comes from TCRdb applying MiXCR to the reads. The repertoire has roughly 760,000 distinct CDR3 sequences, 35% to 45% of them found once; the top ten carry around 2.8%. Germline V CDR1 and CDR2: SGHVS, FNYEAQ. CDR3 size: 15 residues. Trimming cost V 4 bases and J 7 bases, with 17 bases left between them. The source is a human donor in good health (CMV status not recorded). Some clones in this sample may be carry-over from other donors' samples. Sequencing used PBMCs. The V and J genes are TRBV7-6 and TRBJ2-1; TRBD1 might be the D (5 bases). The CDR3 coding sequence is TGTGCCAGCAGCTACGACAGCCTAAGTTGGAATGAGCAGTTCTTC. Its translation: CASSYDSLSWNEQFF.